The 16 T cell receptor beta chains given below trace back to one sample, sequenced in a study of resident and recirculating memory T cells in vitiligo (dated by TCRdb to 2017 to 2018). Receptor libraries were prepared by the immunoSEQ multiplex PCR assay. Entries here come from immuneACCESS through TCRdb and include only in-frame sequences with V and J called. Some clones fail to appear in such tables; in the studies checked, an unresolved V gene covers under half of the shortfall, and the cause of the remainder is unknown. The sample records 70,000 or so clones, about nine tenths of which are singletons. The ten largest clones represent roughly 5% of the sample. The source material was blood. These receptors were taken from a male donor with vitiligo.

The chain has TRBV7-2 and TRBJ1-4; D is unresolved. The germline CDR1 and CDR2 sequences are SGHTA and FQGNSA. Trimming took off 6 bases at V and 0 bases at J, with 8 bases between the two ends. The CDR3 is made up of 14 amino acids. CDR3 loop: CASSPVATNEKLFF. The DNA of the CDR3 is TGTGCCAGCAGTCCGGTTGCAACTAATGAAAAACTGTTTTTT.

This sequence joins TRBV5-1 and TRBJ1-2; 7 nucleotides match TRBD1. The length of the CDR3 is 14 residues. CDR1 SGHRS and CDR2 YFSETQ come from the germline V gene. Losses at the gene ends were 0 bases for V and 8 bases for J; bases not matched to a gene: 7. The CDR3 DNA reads TGCGCCAGCAGCTTGGGAAAGGGGGCGCGAGGCTACACCTTC. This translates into CASSLGKGARGYTF.

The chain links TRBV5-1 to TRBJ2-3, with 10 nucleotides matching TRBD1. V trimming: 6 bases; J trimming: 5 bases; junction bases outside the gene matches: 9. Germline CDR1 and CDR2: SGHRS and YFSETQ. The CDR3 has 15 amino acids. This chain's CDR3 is CASKFGTGAGDTQYF. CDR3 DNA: TGCGCCAGCAAGTTTGGGACAGGGGCGGGAGATACGCAGTATTTT.

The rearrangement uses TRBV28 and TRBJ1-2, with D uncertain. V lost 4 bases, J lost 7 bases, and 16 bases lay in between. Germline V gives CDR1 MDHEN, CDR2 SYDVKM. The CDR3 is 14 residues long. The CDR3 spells CASSSPSGSRGYTF. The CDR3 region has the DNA TGTGCCAGCAGTTCCCCCTCAGGCTCACGTGGCTACACCTTC.

The CDR3 here is CASSLQGLAFTGELFF. CDR3 DNA: TGTGCCAGCAGCCTTCAGGGACTAGCGTTCACCGGGGAGCTGTTTTTT. The chain is built from TRBV14 and TRBJ2-2, with TRBD2 identical over 10 bases. The CDR3 is made up of 16 amino acids. Losses at the gene ends were 4 bases for V and 4 bases for J; bases not matched to a gene: 6. The germline gives CDR1 SGHDN, CDR2 FVKESK. Based on the CDR3 plus reference TRBV14 and TRBJ2-2, the full variable domain is EAGVTQFPSHSVIEKGQTVTLRCDPISGHDNLYWYRRVMGKEIKFLLHFVKESKQDESGMPNNRFLAERTGGTYSTLKVQPAELEDSGVYFCASSLQGLAFTGELFFGEGSRLTVL.

The CDR3 here is CASSQAPFRDKSQFF. The CDR3 DNA follows: TGTGCCAGCAGCCAAGCCCCCTTCCGGGACAAAAGTCAGTTCTTC. The chain has TRBV14 and TRBJ2-1; tentative D call: TRBD1 (6 bases). This CDR3 contains 15 residues. The V end was cut by 1 base, the J end by 13 bases, with 20 bases between. Per germline, CDR1 SGHDN and CDR2 FVKESK.

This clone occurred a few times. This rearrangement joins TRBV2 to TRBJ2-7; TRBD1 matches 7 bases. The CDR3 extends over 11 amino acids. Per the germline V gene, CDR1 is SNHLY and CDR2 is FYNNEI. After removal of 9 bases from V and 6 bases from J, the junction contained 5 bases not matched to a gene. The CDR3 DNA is TGTGCCAGTGAGTACAGGGGCGAGCAGTACTTC. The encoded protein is CASEYRGEQYF.

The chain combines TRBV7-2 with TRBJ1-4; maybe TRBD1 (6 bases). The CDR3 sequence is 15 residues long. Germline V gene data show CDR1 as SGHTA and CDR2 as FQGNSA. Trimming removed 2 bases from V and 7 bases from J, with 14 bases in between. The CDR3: CASSLRAGAGEKLFF. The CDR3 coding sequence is TGTGCCAGCAGCTTACGGGCAGGGGCGGGTGAAAAACTGTTTTTT.

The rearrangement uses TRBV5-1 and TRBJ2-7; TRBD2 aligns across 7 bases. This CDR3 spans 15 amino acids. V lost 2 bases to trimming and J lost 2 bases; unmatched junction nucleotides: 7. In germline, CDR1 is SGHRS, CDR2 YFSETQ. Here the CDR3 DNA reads TGCGCCAGCAGCTTAGGCCCAGGGAGGGCCTACGAGCAGTACTTC. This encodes CASSLGPGRAYEQYF.

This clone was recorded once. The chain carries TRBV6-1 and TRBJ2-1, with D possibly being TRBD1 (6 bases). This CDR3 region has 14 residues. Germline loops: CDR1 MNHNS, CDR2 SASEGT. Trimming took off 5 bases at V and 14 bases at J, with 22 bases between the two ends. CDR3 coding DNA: TGTGCCAGCAGTTCGCGCTGGGGCACAGGGCCCGAGTTCTTC. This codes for CASSSRWGTGPEFF.

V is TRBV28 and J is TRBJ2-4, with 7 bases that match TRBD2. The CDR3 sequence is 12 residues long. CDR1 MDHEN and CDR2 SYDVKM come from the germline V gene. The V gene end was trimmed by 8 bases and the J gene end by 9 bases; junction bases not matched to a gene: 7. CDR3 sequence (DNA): TGTGCCAGCGGGGGAGGGAATCCCATTCAGTACTTC. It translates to CASGGGNPIQYF.

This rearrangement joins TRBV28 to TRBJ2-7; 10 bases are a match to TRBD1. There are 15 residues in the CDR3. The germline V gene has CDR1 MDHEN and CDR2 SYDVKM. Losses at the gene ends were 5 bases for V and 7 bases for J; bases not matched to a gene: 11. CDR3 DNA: TGTGCCAGCAGTACGACCGGGACAGGGGAATCGGAGCAGTACTTC. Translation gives CASSTTGTGESEQYF.

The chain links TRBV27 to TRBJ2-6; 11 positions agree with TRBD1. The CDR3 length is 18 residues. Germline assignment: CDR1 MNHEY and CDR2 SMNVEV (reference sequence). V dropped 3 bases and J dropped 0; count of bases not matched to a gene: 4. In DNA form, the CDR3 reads TGTGCCAGCAGTTTCGGTGGGACAGGGGGCTCTGGGGCCAACGTCCTGACTTTC. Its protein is CASSFGGTGGSGANVLTF. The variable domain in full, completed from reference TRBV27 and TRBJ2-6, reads EAQVTQNPRYLITVTGKKLTVTCSQNMNHEYMSWYRQDPGLGLRQIYYSMNVEVTDKGDVPEGYKVSRKEKRNFPLILESPSPNQTSLYFCASSFGGTGGSGANVLTFGAGSRLTVL.

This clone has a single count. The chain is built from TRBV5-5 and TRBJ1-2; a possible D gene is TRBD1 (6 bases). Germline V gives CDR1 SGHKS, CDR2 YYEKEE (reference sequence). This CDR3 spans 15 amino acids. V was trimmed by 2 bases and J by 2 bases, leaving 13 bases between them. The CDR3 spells CASSLFQQGNYGYTF. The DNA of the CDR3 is TGTGCCAGCAGCTTATTCCAACAGGGAAACTATGGCTACACCTTC.

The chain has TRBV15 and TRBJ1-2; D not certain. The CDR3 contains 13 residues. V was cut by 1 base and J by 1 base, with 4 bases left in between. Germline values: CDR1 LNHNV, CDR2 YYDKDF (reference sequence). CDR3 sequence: CATSRAFNYGYTF. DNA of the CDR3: TGTGCCACCAGCAGAGCCTTTAACTATGGCTACACCTTC. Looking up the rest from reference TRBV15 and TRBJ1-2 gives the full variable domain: DAMVIQNPRYQVTQFGKPVTLSCSQTLNHNVMYWYQQKSSQAPKLLFHYYDKDFNNEADTPDNFQSRRPNTSFCFLDIRSPGLGDTAMYLCATSRAFNYGYTFGSGTRLTVV.

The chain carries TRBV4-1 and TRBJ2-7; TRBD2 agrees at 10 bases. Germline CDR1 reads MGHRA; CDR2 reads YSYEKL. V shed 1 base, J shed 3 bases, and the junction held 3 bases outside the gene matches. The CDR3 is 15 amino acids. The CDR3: CASSQGTSGVYEQYF. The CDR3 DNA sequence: TGCGCCAGCAGCCAAGGGACTAGCGGAGTCTACGAGCAGTACTTC.